This T cell receptor (beta chain) derives from a study of T-cell memory formation after mild COVID-19. TCRdb used MiXCR to reprocess the 5' RACE reads, holding one entry per CDR3 protein. The data show some 300,000 distinct CDR3 sequences, approximately 19% seen once. CDR1 SEHNR and CDR2 FQNEAQ come from the germline V gene (reference sequence). V lost 1 base to trimming and J lost 1 base; unmatched junction nucleotides: 5. CDR3 length equals 17 residues. This clonotype was seen ten or more times. The rearrangement uses TRBV7-9 and TRBJ2-3; TRBD2 agrees at 10 bases. Sample: PBMCs or a T cell subset sorted from them (not recorded which). The receptor was derived from a man aged 18 to 35 who had mild COVID-19 (a few samples of this study predate the infection). Cell type and time point are not known. CDR3 residues: CASSLVGTSGGTDTQYF. The CDR3 coding sequence is TGTGCCAGCAGCTTAGTCGGAACTAGCGGGGGCACAGATACGCAGTATTTT.